Below are 18 T cell receptor beta chains sequenced from a single sample in a study of blood T cell repertoires in COVID-19. TCRdb's table, derived via immunoSEQ multiplex PCR, lists solely in-frame clones and lacks some. Of some 130,000 clones in the sample, around 81% are singletons; the top ten hold 11%. The sample was peripheral blood. The receptor source for this set is a human donor in a cohort sampled during active COVID-19.

This rearrangement joins TRBV5-5 to TRBJ2-7, with a weak D call TRBD1 (5 bases). Germline assignment: CDR1 SGHKS and CDR2 YYEKEE (reference sequence). The CDR3 totals 15 residues. V shed 0 bases and J shed 2 bases, with 12 bases lying between them. The CDR3 DNA reads as TGTGCCAGCAGCTTGGCCCTTGGACAAGCCTACGAGCAGTACTTC. This translates into CASSLALGQAYEQYF.

This clone showed up just a few times. The CDR3 bases are TGTGCCAGCAGTAGGAGGACTACTAACTATGGCTACACCTTC. This gives the protein CASSRRTTNYGYTF. V usage is TRBV2 and J usage is TRBJ1-2, with no clear D. Germline V lookup: CDR1 SNHLY, CDR2 FYNNEI. The CDR3 sequence is 14 residues long. Trimming removed 5 bases from V and 0 bases from J, with 10 bases in between.

The chain links TRBV5-1 to TRBJ1-3; TRBD1 matches at 8 bases. This CDR3 is built from 17 residues. Trimming cost V 4 bases and J 2 bases; bases outside gene matches: 11. Germline V gives CDR1 SGHRS, CDR2 YFSETQ. In DNA form, the CDR3 reads TGCGCCAGCAGCCCACAACAGGGGGAAATCGCTGGAAACACCATATATTTT. Translated, it gives CASSPQQGEIAGNTIYF.

V is TRBV11-2 and J is TRBJ2-3; 7 positions agree with TRBD1. This CDR3 comprises 14 residues. V dropped 4 bases and J dropped 4; count of bases not matched to a gene: 5. Per germline, CDR1 SGHAT and CDR2 FQNNGV. CDR3 nucleotide sequence: TGTGCCAGCAGCTATACCACAGGGGCAGATACGCAGTATTTT. This encodes CASSYTTGADTQYF.

The CDR3 DNA is TGTGCCAGCAGTCCCCCGGACAGGGACAACGAGCAGTACTTC. Its protein is CASSPPDRDNEQYF. The gene calls are TRBV28 and TRBJ2-7; TRBD1 matches 8 bases. Germline CDR1 MDHEN, CDR2 SYDVKM. This CDR3 region has 14 residues. V was clipped by 5 bases and J by 5 bases; unmatched bases: 8.

The rearrangement uses TRBV9 and TRBJ1-1; no reliable D call. The CDR3 has 14 amino acids. From germline, CDR1 is SGDLS and CDR2 YYNGEE. The V and J ends lost 0 bases and 3 bases respectively, with 9 bases between them. The chain's CDR3 is CASSVENGDTEAFF. DNA of the CDR3: TGTGCCAGCAGCGTAGAGAACGGAGACACTGAAGCTTTCTTT.

The V gene is TRBV20-1, the J gene TRBJ2-2; 10 bases are shared with TRBD2. Germline-derived CDR1 and CDR2 are DFQATT and SNEGSKA (reference sequence). J gave up 0 bases and V 3 bases, and 7 bases lay outside the gene matches. This CDR3 contains 17 residues. The CDR3 protein is CSASWLAGATNTGELFF. In DNA form, the CDR3 reads TGCAGTGCTAGTTGGCTAGCGGGGGCTACGAACACCGGGGAGCTGTTTTTT.

This clone is a singleton in its sample. DNA of the CDR3: TGTGCCAGCAGGGCGACGGGAGGAGCTTTCTTT. Its protein product is CASRATGGAFF. The V and J genes are TRBV6-5 and TRBJ1-1; D uncertain. There are 11 residues in the CDR3. Germline V gene lookup returns CDR1 MNHEY and CDR2 SVGAGI. V was cut by 6 bases and J by 10 bases, with 12 bases left in between.

V gene TRBV6-1 combines with J gene TRBJ1-3; 7 positions match TRBD1. The V gene's germline CDR1 is MNHNS and CDR2 SASEGT. Losses at the gene ends were 1 base for V and 2 bases for J; bases not matched to a gene: 5. CDR3 length: 16 amino acids. CDR3 protein: CASSEDTGEAGNTIYF. The CDR3, as DNA: TGTGCCAGCAGTGAAGATACAGGGGAGGCTGGAAACACCATATATTTT.

The chain couples TRBV3-1 (or the pseudogene TRBV3-2) to TRBJ2-3, with TRBD2 matching 11 bases. The CDR3 covers 16 residues. J lost 1 base, V lost 7 bases, and 7 bases had no gene match. Germline V gives CDR1 LGHDT, CDR2 YNNKEL (reference sequence). CDR3 protein: CASIRTSGGGTDTQYF. CDR3 coding DNA: TGTGCCAGCATCCGAACTAGCGGGGGAGGCACAGATACGCAGTATTTT.

This chain uses TRBV28 with TRBJ2-7; TRBD2 might be the D (5 bases). Trimming shortened V by 4 bases and J by 4 bases, and 20 bases separated the two germline ends. Germline CDR1 reads MDHEN; CDR2 reads SYDVKM. The CDR3 runs 16 residues. The CDR3 bases are TGTGCCAGCAGTTACCCCCGGAGGCCGTTCGGGTACGAGCAGTACTTC. It specifies CASSYPRRPFGYEQYF.

J is TRBJ2-7 and V is TRBV2; tentatively, D is TRBD2 (6 bases). Germline V gene data show CDR1 as SNHLY and CDR2 as FYNNEI. V lost 5 bases, J lost 3 bases, and 20 bases lay in between. The CDR3 is made up of 16 amino acids. CDR3 residues: CASSQDSVRGGYEQYF. CDR3 nucleotides: TGTGCCAGCAGTCAGGACTCTGTGAGGGGAGGCTACGAGCAGTACTTC.

This clone was seen a few times. CDR3 amino acids: CASSSSSLGGYTF. DNA of the CDR3: TGTGCCAGCAGCTCCTCGTCCCTCGGTGGCTACACCTTC. The chain recombines TRBV5-6 with TRBJ1-2; the D is unclear. The CDR3 contains 13 residues. Trimming took off 3 bases at V and 7 bases at J, with 13 bases between the two ends. Germline V CDR1 and CDR2: SGHDT, YYEEEE.

This chain joins TRBV7-9 and TRBJ1-4; 7 positions agree with TRBD1. Germline V gives CDR1 SEHNR, CDR2 FQNEAQ (reference sequence). The CDR3 has 14 amino acids. V lost 1 base to trimming and J lost 8 bases; unmatched junction nucleotides: 4. CDR3 sequence: CASSLGQGREKLFF. In DNA, the CDR3 is TGTGCCAGCAGCTTAGGACAGGGTCGGGAAAAACTGTTTTTT.

The gene calls are TRBV2 and TRBJ2-1, with TRBD2 matching 7 bases. The ends lost 5 bases at V and 3 bases at J; junction bases unmatched: 10. The CDR3 runs to 16 residues. Germline loops: CDR1 SNHLY, CDR2 FYNNEI. In nucleotides, the CDR3 is TGTGCCAGCAGTCCTCCAAGACTAGCCGACTACAATGAGCAGTTCTTC. Its protein is CASSPPRLADYNEQFF.

The chain combines TRBV7-9 with TRBJ1-6; weak D call: TRBD1 (5 bases). The CDR3 runs to 14 residues. The V end was cut by 4 bases, the J end by 7 bases, with 11 bases between. CDR1 is SEHNR, CDR2 FQNEAQ, per germline (reference sequence). CDR3 sequence (DNA): TGTGCCAGCAGCTGGGACTTCCCGAATTCACCCCTCCACTTT. Translated: CASSWDFPNSPLHF.

The CDR3 reads CASSVEGLVYNEQFF. The CDR3 DNA is TGTGCCAGCAGCGTAGAGGGGCTAGTCTACAATGAGCAGTTCTTC. The chain carries TRBV9 and TRBJ2-1; D perhaps matches TRBD1 (5 bases). The germline CDR1 and CDR2 sequences are SGDLS and YYNGEE. V was trimmed by 0 bases and J by 3 bases, leaving 10 bases between them. The CDR3 runs 15 residues.

The chain has TRBV7-9 and TRBJ1-2; 8 bases are shared with TRBD1. This CDR3 region has 14 residues. V lost 5 bases, J lost 0 bases, and 2 bases stayed unmatched. Germline CDR1 reads SEHNR; CDR2 reads FQNEAQ (reference sequence). CDR3 DNA: TGTGCCAGCAGCACGACAGGGGCTAACTATGGCTACACCTTC. It codes for CASSTTGANYGYTF.